These 29 T cell receptor beta chains came from one sample sequenced in a study of CD8 T cells in Susac syndrome. A quantity of roughly 0.5 to 1 ug RNA underwent reverse transcription using random hexamers. One entry per CDR3 protein results from TCRdb running MiXCR on the immunoSEQ multiplex PCR reads. In the table there are about 190,000 distinct CDR3 sequences, approximately 94% of which are singletons. Sequenced input: CD4+ T cells from PBMCs. Receptor source: a human donor with Susac syndrome.

V usage is TRBV27 and J usage is TRBJ2-7; 9 bases map to TRBD1. J gave up 5 bases and V 7 bases, and 9 bases lay outside the gene matches. Germline V gives CDR1 MNHEY, CDR2 SMNVEV (reference sequence). This CDR3 has 14 residues. The CDR3: CASTNRGPMDEQYF. CDR3 nucleotides: TGTGCCAGCACTAACAGGGGGCCTATGGACGAGCAGTACTTC.

J is TRBJ2-3 and V is TRBV4-1, with TRBD2 identical over 8 bases. Looked up from germline, CDR1 is MGHRA and CDR2 is YSYEKL. The CDR3 runs to 17 residues. With V trimmed by 0 bases and J by 3 bases, 8 bases remained unmatched. As DNA, the CDR3 is TGCGCCAGCAGCCAAGATGGGTCCGGGGGGGTTACAGATACGCAGTATTTT. Its translation: CASSQDGSGGVTDTQYF.

The genes are TRBV29-1 and TRBJ2-1; 13 bases fit TRBD2. This CDR3 has 15 residues. The V and J ends lost 3 bases and 6 bases, in that order; junction bases with no gene match: 5. Germline CDR1 reads SQVTM; CDR2 reads ANQGSEA. The DNA for the CDR3 is TGCAGCGTTGATACCGGGACTAGCGGGGTCAATGAGCAGTTCTTC. Translating it yields CSVDTGTSGVNEQFF.

The chain combines TRBV30 with TRBJ1-2, with D possibly being TRBD1 (5 bases). The length of the CDR3 is 11 residues. Trimming removed 3 bases from V and 8 bases from J, with 10 bases in between. The germline V gene encodes CDR1 GTSNPN and CDR2 SVGIG (reference sequence). CDR3 in amino acids: CAWRWGKGYTF. DNA of the CDR3: TGTGCCTGGAGGTGGGGGAAAGGCTACACCTTC.

The chain links TRBV6-2 or TRBV6-3 to TRBJ1-5; no clear D gene. Trimming shortened V by 4 bases and J by 3 bases, and 19 bases separated the two germline ends. The CDR3 is 17 residues long. In germline, CDR1 is MNHEY, CDR2 SVGEGT. CDR3 region: CASSFPSQSGSNQPQHF. CDR3 nucleotides: TGTGCCAGCAGTTTCCCCAGCCAATCGGGATCCAATCAGCCCCAGCATTTT.

V and J are TRBV19 and TRBJ1-1, with TRBD1 identical over 7 bases. J lost 0 bases, V lost 6 bases, and 4 bases had no gene match. The germline CDR1 and CDR2 sequences are LNHDA and SQIVND (reference sequence). This CDR3 spans 14 amino acids. The CDR3 nucleotides read TGTGCCAGTAGCTCGGACAGGTTGAACACTGAAGCTTTCTTT. Translation: CASSSDRLNTEAFF.

V usage is TRBV30 and J usage is TRBJ1-6, with 7 bases identical to TRBD1. Germline CDR1 and CDR2: GTSNPN and SVGIG (reference sequence). The CDR3 extends over 14 amino acids. J gave up 3 bases and V 4 bases, and 3 bases lay outside the gene matches. The DNA for the CDR3 is TGTGCCTGGAACACAGGGGACTATAATTCACCCCTCCACTTT. Translating it yields CAWNTGDYNSPLHF.

J is TRBJ1-5 and V is TRBV27, with D perhaps matching TRBD1 (5 bases). The CDR3 spans 16 residues. Germline V lookup: CDR1 MNHEY, CDR2 SMNVEV (reference sequence). V was clipped by 5 bases and J by 1 base, with 15 bases between them. The CDR3 spells CASSPLGRVSNQPQHF. The CDR3 nucleotides are TGTGCCAGCAGTCCCCTTGGCAGGGTAAGCAATCAGCCCCAGCATTTT.

V and J are TRBV7-9 and TRBJ2-1; TRBD2 agrees at 10 bases. Germline V lookup: CDR1 SEHNR, CDR2 FQNEAQ (reference sequence). This CDR3 region has 15 residues. The V segment lost 4 bases and the J segment 8 bases; nucleotides outside the gene matches: 8. In DNA, the CDR3 is TGTGCCAGCAGCTGGAGCGGGGGGGCCACCTATGAGCAGTTCTTC. It specifies CASSWSGGATYEQFF. The complete variable domain, with remaining parts taken from reference TRBV7-9 and TRBJ2-1, reads DTGVSQNPRHKITKRGQNVTFRCDPISEHNRLYWYRQTLGQGPEFLTYFQNEAQLEKSRLLSDRFSAERPKGSFSTLEIQRTEQGDSAMYLCASSWSGGATYEQFFGPGTRLTVL.

CDR3 DNA: TGCGCCAGCAGCTTGGTAGTCGGAACCTACGAGCAGTACTTC. Amino acid sequence: CASSLVVGTYEQYF. The chain couples TRBV5-1 to TRBJ2-7; no definite D call. The CDR3 extends over 14 amino acids. The ends were cut back, 0 bases at V and 2 bases at J, with 9 bases in the middle. Per the germline V gene, CDR1 is SGHRS and CDR2 is YFSETQ.

Only one count was recorded for this clonotype. V usage is TRBV6-2 or TRBV6-3 and J usage is TRBJ2-7; either TRBD1 or TRBD2 may supply D (5 bases each). The germline V and J ends were trimmed by 6 bases and 7 bases, with 13 bases remaining between them. Looked up from germline, CDR1 is MNHEY and CDR2 is SVGEGT. The CDR3 extends over 12 amino acids. CDR3 amino acids: CASSRGVREQYF. CDR3 DNA sequence: TGTGCCAGCAGCCGAGGGGTCCGGGAGCAGTACTTC.

V and J are TRBV20-1 and TRBJ1-2; D gene unclear. Trimming took 4 bases from V and 8 from J, leaving 8 bases between them. CDR3 size: 10 residues. Looked up from germline, CDR1 is DFQATT and CDR2 is SNEGSKA (reference sequence). DNA for the CDR3: TGCAGTGCTACAGGTTCGGGCTACACCTTC. Its translation is CSATGSGYTF.

V gene TRBV10-3 combines with J gene TRBJ1-1; TRBD1 matches 10 bases. Per the germline V gene, CDR1 is ENHRY and CDR2 is SYGVKD. The CDR3 has 14 amino acids. V was clipped by 6 bases and J by 5 bases; unmatched bases: 6. DNA of the CDR3: TGTGCCATCAGGCCGGGACAGGGGAGGACTGAAGCTTTCTTT. Translated, it gives CAIRPGQGRTEAFF.

This chain links TRBV7-3 with TRBJ2-3, with TRBD2 matching over 11 bases. J was trimmed by 1 base and V by 5 bases; bases with no gene match: 5. The germline gives CDR1 SGHTA, CDR2 FQGTGA. CDR3 length: 16 residues. Here the CDR3 reads CASSPLAGGGTDTQYF. The CDR3 DNA follows: TGTGCCAGCAGCCCGCTAGCGGGGGGCGGCACAGATACGCAGTATTTT.

V gene TRBV28 combines with J gene TRBJ2-7; tentatively, D is TRBD1 or TRBD2 (6 bases each). The CDR3 runs to 14 residues. Germline CDR1 is MDHEN and CDR2 is SYDVKM. V lost 3 bases and J 3 bases, leaving 12 bases between the germline ends. The CDR3 nucleotides are TGTGCCAGCAGTTTCGGGGGCGCCCACTACGAGCAGTACTTC. Amino acid sequence: CASSFGGAHYEQYF.

The chain is built from TRBV20-1 and TRBJ1-2; 7 bases are a match to TRBD1. CDR3 length equals 12 residues. The germline V gene has CDR1 DFQATT and CDR2 SNEGSKA (reference sequence). J lost 2 bases, V lost 4 bases, and 1 base had no gene match. CDR3 residues: CSATGQNYGYTF. CDR3 nucleotides: TGCAGTGCTACGGGACAGAACTATGGCTACACCTTC.

The chain joins TRBV21-1 to TRBJ1-1. TRBV21-1 is designated a pseudogene. The CDR3 covers 14 residues. CDR3 coding DNA: TGTGCCAGCCTCAAGGCGTTCCCGAACACTGAAGCTTTCTTT. Its translation: CASLKAFPNTEAFF.

This clonotype was observed once. The chain uses TRBV5-1 and TRBJ2-7; weak D call: TRBD1 (8 bases). Germline V gene sequence: CDR1 SGHRS, CDR2 YFSETQ. The V and J ends lost 3 bases and 2 bases respectively, with 18 bases between them. This CDR3 spans 16 amino acids. As DNA, the CDR3 is TGCGCCAGCAGCTGGACCCTACAGGGGGGGGCCTACGAGCAGTACTTC. This codes for CASSWTLQGGAYEQYF.

The rearrangement links TRBV6-1 to TRBJ1-5; D is ambiguous. This CDR3 comprises 14 residues. From germline, CDR1 is MNHNS and CDR2 SASEGT. The V end lost 4 bases, the J end lost 1 base, and 8 bases lay between the germline ends. The CDR3 spells CASSGESSNQPQHF. The CDR3 coding sequence is TGTGCCAGCAGTGGAGAGTCGAGCAATCAGCCCCAGCATTTT.

This chain joins TRBV4-1 and TRBJ2-7; a possible D gene is TRBD1 (6 bases). Germline V lookup: CDR1 MGHRA, CDR2 YSYEKL. Trimming removed 0 bases from V and 6 bases from J, with 12 bases in between. The CDR3 totals 14 residues. The CDR3 region is CASSQDVGRGEQYF. DNA for the CDR3: TGCGCCAGCAGCCAAGATGTGGGCAGGGGCGAGCAGTACTTC.

The chain employs TRBV6-5 and TRBJ1-4, with D perhaps matching TRBD1 (6 bases). CDR3 length equals 16 residues. The germline gives CDR1 MNHEY, CDR2 SVGAGI. Deletions cut 1 base from V and 3 bases from J, with 12 bases between. CDR3 sequence (DNA): TGTGCCAGCAGTTACTTTGGAACAGGGCCTAATGAAAAACTGTTTTTT. Its protein product is CASSYFGTGPNEKLFF.

The V gene is TRBV24-1, the J gene TRBJ2-3; 8 nucleotides agree with TRBD1. The CDR3 has 15 residues. The V segment lost 3 bases and the J segment 4 bases; nucleotides outside the gene matches: 5. CDR1 and CDR2 from the germline V gene are KGHDR and SFDVKD. CDR3 bases: TGTGCCACCAGTGATGCGGACAGGGACGCAGATACGCAGTATTTT. It translates to CATSDADRDADTQYF.

The gene calls are TRBV6-6 and TRBJ1-4, with D perhaps matching TRBD1 (5 bases). Deletions cut 3 bases from V and 8 bases from J, with 13 bases between. The CDR3 consists of 14 residues. The V gene's germline CDR1 is MNHNY and CDR2 SVGAGI (reference sequence). The CDR3 loop is CASSYRGRWEKLFF. For the CDR3, the DNA is TGTGCCAGCAGTTATCGGGGACGCTGGGAAAAACTGTTTTTT.

The rearrangement joins TRBV4-1 to TRBJ2-2; 7 bases fit TRBD1. Trimming took 9 bases from V and 5 from J; bases not matched to a gene: 9. Germline CDR1 MGHRA, CDR2 YSYEKL. The CDR3 has 14 amino acids. CDR3 coding DNA: TGCGCCAGTCGGACTGACAGGGAGACCGGGGAGCTGTTTTTT. It codes for CASRTDRETGELFF.

The genes are TRBV7-2 and TRBJ2-1; no definite D call. The length of the CDR3 is 12 residues. The germline V and J ends were trimmed by 2 bases and 9 bases, with 8 bases remaining between them. Germline V gene data show CDR1 as SGHTA and CDR2 as FQGNSA. CDR3 region: CASSLPALEQFF. In DNA, the CDR3 is TGTGCCAGCAGCTTACCAGCGCTTGAGCAGTTCTTC.

This sequence joins TRBV29-1 and TRBJ2-7; D is unresolved. Germline V gene lookup returns CDR1 SQVTM and CDR2 ANQGSEA. This CDR3 contains 11 residues. V gave up 8 bases and J gave up 5 bases, with 13 bases separating them. Here the CDR3 DNA reads TGCAGCTTTACCCGTCTAGACGAGCAGTACTTC. This codes for CSFTRLDEQYF.

The rearrangement joins TRBV2 to TRBJ2-5; D gene ambiguous. Germline assignment: CDR1 SNHLY and CDR2 FYNNEI. Trimming took 8 bases from V and 4 from J, leaving 11 bases between them. The CDR3 has 12 residues. CDR3 loop: CASADVIETQYF. CDR3 in DNA: TGTGCCAGCGCTGATGTGATAGAGACCCAGTACTTC.

The chain recombines TRBV20-1 with TRBJ2-3; 10 nucleotides line up with TRBD2. The CDR3 loop spans 15 amino acids. V gave up 1 base and J gave up 2 bases; unmatched junction bases: 3. CDR1 is DFQATT and CDR2 is SNEGSKA in the germline V gene (reference sequence). CDR3 bases: TGCAGTGCTAGAGTAGCGGGGGGTCCCACAGATACGCAGTATTTT. Amino acid sequence: CSARVAGGPTDTQYF.

The chain links TRBV5-4 to TRBJ2-4, with D unresolved. The germline V gene has CDR1 SGHNT and CDR2 YYREEE (reference sequence). The CDR3 extends over 13 amino acids. Trimming removed 4 bases at V and 5 bases at J, with 10 bases between. CDR3 coding DNA: TGTGCCAGCAGCGCCGAACCGGAAAACATTCAGTACTTC. Its translation is CASSAEPENIQYF.